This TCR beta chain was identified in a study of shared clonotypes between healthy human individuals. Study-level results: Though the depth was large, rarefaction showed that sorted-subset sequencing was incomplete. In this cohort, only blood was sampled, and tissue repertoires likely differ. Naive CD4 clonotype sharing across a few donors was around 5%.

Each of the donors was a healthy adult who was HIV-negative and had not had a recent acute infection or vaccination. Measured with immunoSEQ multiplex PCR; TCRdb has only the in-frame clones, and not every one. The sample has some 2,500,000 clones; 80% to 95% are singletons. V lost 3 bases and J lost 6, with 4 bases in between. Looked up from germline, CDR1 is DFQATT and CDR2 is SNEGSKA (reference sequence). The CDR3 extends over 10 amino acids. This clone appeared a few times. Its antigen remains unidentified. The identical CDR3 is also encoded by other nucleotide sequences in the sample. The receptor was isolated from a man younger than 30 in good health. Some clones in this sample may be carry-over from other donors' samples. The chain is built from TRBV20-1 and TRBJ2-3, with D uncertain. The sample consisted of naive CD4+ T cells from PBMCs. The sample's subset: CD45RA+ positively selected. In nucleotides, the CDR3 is TGCAGTGCTAGGCGGGATACGCAGTATTTT. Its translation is CSARRDTQYF.